The clone carrying this T cell receptor beta chain was recorded at least ten times. The antigen is unknown. This sample was included in a study of glioma-infiltrating T cells. Study-wide results and limits: Gliomas, especially low-grade, showed above-expected tissue-blood divergence; non-neoplastic patients showed below. CDR3 overlap between tissue and blood was very small.

CDR3 length: 16 amino acids. Germline lookup yields CDR1 DFQATT and CDR2 SNEGSKA (reference sequence). The J segment lost 2 bases and the V segment lost 3 bases, leaving 10 bases of the junction unmatched. Using RNA template, CDR3s of TCR alpha and beta were amplified with iRepertoire arm-PCR. Tissue mRNA or PBMC total RNA, roughly 100-400 ng, went into one-step reverse transcription and amplification. TCRdb processed the multiplex PCR reads anew with MiXCR; each CDR3 protein has one entry. Here the sample spans under 130,000 distinct CDR3 sequences, under 30% being singletons. The source is a human donor with low-grade glioma or glioblastoma, undergoing nonglioma brain surgery, or in good health (not recorded which). This rearrangement joins TRBV20-1 to TRBJ1-1; 9 bases match TRBD1. Sequencing was done on a sample of glioma tissue, nonneoplastic brain tissue, or PBMCs (not recorded which). CDR3 sequence reads: CSASPQGAGGNTEAFF. DNA for the CDR3: TGCAGTGCTAGCCCACAGGGGGCGGGTGGTAACACTGAAGCTTTCTTT.